One and the same sample provided the 14 T cell receptor beta chains below, sequenced in a study of T cells in Graves' hyperthyroidism and ophthalmopathy. There were TCR beta CDR3 regions amplified from RNA transcripts. A first-round RT-PCR of the TCR CDR3 used the HTBI primer set. TCRdb reanalysed the multiplex PCR reads using MiXCR and keeps one entry per CDR3 protein. The data hold 300,000 to 450,000 distinct CDR3 sequences, with about 13% observed a single time. The specimen was blood. The receptors come from a man aged 25 to 40 with Graves' hyperthyroidism that later progressed to Graves' ophthalmopathy.

The chain carries TRBV5-8 and TRBJ2-2, with D perhaps TRBD1 or TRBD2 (5 bases each). The germline gives CDR1 SGHTS, CDR2 YDEGEE. V lost 4 bases, J lost 1 base, and 20 bases lay in between. The CDR3 is 18 amino acids. The CDR3 bases are TGTGCCAGCAGCGTAAGGGACCAACCCCGGCAGAACACCGGGGAGCTGTTTTTT. As protein: CASSVRDQPRQNTGELFF.

The rearrangement uses TRBV6-1 and TRBJ2-3, with TRBD2 as a possible D gene (6 bases). CDR3 length: 16 amino acids. Trimming cost V 2 bases and J 2 bases, with 14 bases left between them. Germline CDR1 reads MNHNS; CDR2 reads SASEGT. The CDR3 DNA is TGTGCCAGCAGTGAACTTCCGGGGGAGAACACAGATACGCAGTATTTT. Its protein product is CASSELPGENTDTQYF.

The V gene is TRBV12-3 or TRBV12-4, the J gene TRBJ2-3; tentative D call: TRBD2 (5 bases). V was pared by 6 bases and J by 5 bases, with 12 bases between. This CDR3 is 13 amino acids long. DNA for the CDR3: TGTGCCAGCAGCTCGGGGAATAGAGATACGCAGTATTTT. Encoded protein: CASSSGNRDTQYF.

This clonotype appeared a few times. CDR3: CASRSKPGQDPYEQYF. The CDR3 region has the DNA TGTGCCAGCAGGTCCAAGCCGGGACAGGATCCCTACGAGCAGTACTTC. The rearrangement links TRBV6-1 to TRBJ2-7, with TRBD1 identical over 8 bases. This CDR3 has 16 amino acids. Per the germline V gene, CDR1 is MNHNS and CDR2 is SASEGT. V shed 6 bases, J shed 2 bases, and the junction held 12 bases outside the gene matches.

The table lists this clonotype with many counts. J is TRBJ1-5 and V is TRBV20-1, with D perhaps matching TRBD1 (6 bases). Germline-derived CDR1 and CDR2 are DFQATT and SNEGSKA (reference sequence). The CDR3 length is 14 residues. Trimming took 5 bases from V and 2 from J, leaving 13 bases between them. CDR3 sequence: CSASTGIRNQPQHF. The CDR3 nucleotides read TGCAGTGCTTCAACAGGGATCCGCAATCAGCCCCAGCATTTT.

This clonotype was seen a few times. This chain links TRBV5-1 with TRBJ2-3; 8 bases match TRBD1. Germline values: CDR1 SGHRS, CDR2 YFSETQ. This CDR3 is 16 amino acids long. Germline trimming cut 2 bases from V and 0 bases from J; bases unmatched to any gene: 5. CDR3 amino acids: CASSFGQGISTDTQYF. The CDR3 bases are TGCGCCAGCAGCTTTGGACAGGGCATTAGCACAGATACGCAGTATTTT.

In regard to this clonotype: The germline gene is not matched at one end of the junction; a read error may be the cause. This rearrangement joins TRBV11-3 to TRBJ1-1, with D tentatively TRBD1 (5 bases). The CDR3 extends over 14 amino acids. The V gene's germline CDR1 is SGHNT and CDR2 YENEEA. In DNA form, the CDR3 reads TGTGCCAGCAGCTTAGGGGGGACGAACACTGAAGCTTACTTT. Encoded protein: CASSLGGTNTEAYF.

This rearrangement joins TRBV6-1 to TRBJ2-5; 9 nucleotides match TRBD2. Germline V CDR1 and CDR2: MNHNS, SASEGT. The CDR3 has 16 residues. The junction had 9 bases not matched to a gene; V was cut back by 2 bases and J by 5 bases. In nucleotides, the CDR3 is TGTGCCAGCAGTGAATTGGCGCGGGGGGGCTCGGAGACCCAGTACTTC. Translated, it gives CASSELARGGSETQYF.

This chain joins TRBV12-3 or TRBV12-4 and TRBJ2-5; D is unresolved. The V end was cut by 3 bases, the J end by 5 bases, with 10 bases between. This CDR3 has 13 residues. DNA of the CDR3: TGTGCCAGCAGTTTGTTTGGGTCGGAGACCCAGTACTTC. This codes for CASSLFGSETQYF.

This clonotype showed up just a few times. The V call is TRBV19, the J call TRBJ2-2, with D possibly matching TRBD1 (5 bases). The V gene's germline CDR1 is LNHDA and CDR2 SQIVND (reference sequence). This CDR3 region has 16 residues. V was pared by 3 bases and J by 0 bases, with 11 bases between. The CDR3 reads CASSISRTPNTGELFF. The CDR3, as DNA: TGTGCCAGTAGTATTAGCCGGACACCGAACACCGGGGAGCTGTTTTTT.

Ten or more counts support this clonotype. A read error may account for a junction end that differs from germline. The chain has TRBV7-8 and TRBJ1-5; a possible D gene is TRBD1 (5 bases). The CDR3 runs to 15 residues. The germline CDR1 and CDR2 sequences are SGHVS and FQNEAQ. CDR3 sequence reads: CASSLGWDGNRPQHF. The CDR3 coding sequence is TGTGCCAGCAGCTTAGGGTGGGACGGCAATCGGCCCCAGCATTTT. Complete variable domain (other parts from reference TRBV7-8 and TRBJ1-5): GAGVSQSPRYKVAKRGQDVALRCDPISGHVSLFWYQQALGQGPEFLTYFQNEAQLDKSGLPSDRFFAERPEGSVSTLKIQRTQQEDSAVYLCASSLGWDGNRPQHFGDGTRLSIL.

J is TRBJ1-3 and V is TRBV27, with D perhaps matching TRBD1 (5 bases). This CDR3 contains 15 residues. Deletions cut 5 bases from V and 2 bases from J, with 13 bases between. The germline V gene encodes CDR1 MNHEY and CDR2 SMNVEV (reference sequence). The CDR3: CASSNAGSAGNTIYF. In DNA form, the CDR3 reads TGTGCCAGCAGTAATGCAGGGAGTGCTGGAAACACCATATATTTT.

This clonotype was seen ten or more times. The chain has TRBV28 and TRBJ2-7; D is ambiguous. The V gene lost 3 bases and the J gene lost 3 bases, with 9 bases spanning the gap. The CDR3 covers 13 residues. Germline assignment: CDR1 MDHEN and CDR2 SYDVKM. This chain's CDR3 is CASSFSPLYEQYF. For the CDR3, the DNA is TGTGCCAGCAGTTTTAGTCCCCTCTACGAGCAGTACTTC.

This clonotype was counted ten times or more. This chain links TRBV11-3 with TRBJ2-2; D is perhaps TRBD2 (6 bases). CDR3 length: 15 residues. Trimming removed 8 bases at V and 2 bases at J, with 15 bases between. The germline V gene encodes CDR1 SGHNT and CDR2 YENEEA. DNA for the CDR3: TGTGCCAGCCGCCTGGGACTCCGTAACACCGGGGAGCTGTTTTTT. Translating it yields CASRLGLRNTGELFF.